Listed here are 28 T cell receptor beta chains from one sample, sequenced in a study of T cells in Graves' hyperthyroidism and ophthalmopathy. RNA transcripts provided the source from which TCR beta CDR3 regions were amplified. Carried out on the TCR CDR3, a first-round RT-PCR used the HTBI primer set. TCRdb independently ran MiXCR on the multiplex PCR reads; one entry per CDR3 protein. The table has some 740,000 distinct CDR3 sequences, 14% seen once. Sequenced: blood. These receptors were collected from a woman younger than 35 with Graves' hyperthyroidism.

Turning to this clonotype: It may be a read error: a sequence one base away is much more abundant. The V call is TRBV12-3 or TRBV12-4, the J call TRBJ1-2, with D possibly TRBD1 on 5 matching bases. The length of the CDR3 is 15 residues. Trimming took off 11 bases at V and 4 bases at J, with 23 bases between the two ends. The CDR3 loop is CAGTTRARESYGYTF. For the CDR3, the DNA is TGTGCCGGCACCACCCGGGCCAGGGAATCCTATGGCTACACCTTC.

This clonotype was recorded at least ten times. The chain combines TRBV11-2 with TRBJ1-1; 8 positions agree with TRBD1. CDR3 length: 17 residues. Germline CDR1 is SGHAT and CDR2 is FQNNGV. The V gene end was trimmed by 1 base and the J gene end by 6 bases; junction bases not matched to a gene: 13. CDR3 sequence reads: CASSLGGQGGGVSEAFF. CDR3 bases: TGTGCCAGCAGCTTAGGCGGACAGGGCGGGGGCGTGTCTGAAGCTTTCTTT. The full variable domain, rest sourced from reference TRBV11-2 and TRBJ1-1, is EAGVAQSPRYKIIEKRQSVAFWCNPISGHATLYWYQQILGQGPKLLIQFQNNGVVDDSQLPKDRFSAERLKGVDSTLKIQPAKLEDSAVYLCASSLGGQGGGVSEAFFGQGTRLTVV.

J is TRBJ2-1 and V is TRBV29-1, with D tentatively TRBD2 (5 bases). The germline V gene has CDR1 SQVTM and CDR2 ANQGSEA. Trimming stripped 5 bases from V and 7 bases from J, with 12 bases between. The CDR3 spans 12 residues. CDR3 region: CSVRPRGNEQFF. CDR3 coding DNA: TGCAGCGTTCGCCCGCGAGGGAATGAGCAGTTCTTC.

This clonotype was counted only a few times. The rearrangement joins TRBV19 to TRBJ2-3; TRBD2 matches 11 bases. The junction had 11 bases not matched to a gene; V was cut back by 8 bases and J by 4 bases. Germline V gene lookup returns CDR1 LNHDA and CDR2 SQIVND (reference sequence). The CDR3 runs 16 residues. The CDR3 DNA reads TGTGCCAGTGCAGGTACCACTAGCGGGAGTTCAGATACGCAGTATTTT. This encodes CASAGTTSGSSDTQYF.

This chain uses TRBV12-3 or TRBV12-4 with TRBJ1-1, with D maybe TRBD1 (5 bases). V was pared by 6 bases and J by 4 bases, with 15 bases between. This CDR3 region has 14 residues. CDR3 in amino acids: CASSLEFGGTEAFF. CDR3 bases: TGTGCCAGCAGCCTTGAATTCGGGGGCACTGAAGCTTTCTTT.

This clonotype was recorded a few times. This chain connects TRBV24-1 to TRBJ2-1; TRBD2 might be the D (6 bases). Germline loops: CDR1 KGHDR, CDR2 SFDVKD. Trimming stripped 9 bases from V and 7 bases from J, with 18 bases between. CDR3 length: 14 residues. CDR3 DNA sequence: TGTGCCACCCAATCCACGGGTGCGGGAAATGAGCAGTTCTTC. The encoded protein is CATQSTGAGNEQFF.

This clonotype was counted a single time. This chain uses TRBV7-2 with TRBJ2-5; 8 nucleotides agree with TRBD2. Trimming cost V 1 base and J 5 bases; bases outside gene matches: 15. Germline V gives CDR1 SGHTA, CDR2 FQGNSA. The CDR3 runs to 18 residues. The CDR3: CASSLGGPGGGTVETQYF. The CDR3, as DNA: TGTGCCAGCAGCTTAGGGGGGCCGGGCGGGGGGACGGTCGAGACCCAGTACTTC.

This clonotype has only a few counts. The rearrangement links TRBV3-1 to TRBJ2-5; D possibly corresponds to TRBD2 (6 bases). The germline V gene encodes CDR1 LGHDT and CDR2 YNNKEL (reference sequence). V lost 5 bases, J lost 5 bases, and 21 bases lay in between. The CDR3 runs 16 residues. DNA for the CDR3: TGTGCCAGCAGCGAAGGGCCCGCGGGGCTGGGGGAGACCCAGTACTTC. Amino acid sequence: CASSEGPAGLGETQYF.

On this clonotype itself: A much larger clone differs from this one at a single base, so this may be a read error. Because the CDR3 is missing its conserved closing phenylalanine or tryptophan, this is likely a read error. The chain uses TRBV5-1 and TRBJ1-2, with D hard to call. Trimming left V 0 bases short and J 8 bases short, with 8 bases between. The germline V gene has CDR1 SGHRS and CDR2 YFSETQ. This CDR3 is built from 12 residues. CDR3 protein: CASSLERVGYTL. The CDR3 DNA sequence: TGCGCCAGCAGCTTGGAGAGGGTCGGCTACACCCTC.

The sample holds many counts of this clonotype. The rearrangement joins TRBV2 to TRBJ1-6; D ambiguous. CDR1 SNHLY and CDR2 FYNNEI come from the germline V gene. Trimming removed 2 bases from V and 5 bases from J, with 4 bases in between. The CDR3 covers 13 residues. CDR3 sequence (DNA): TGTGCCAGCAGTGAACTCAATAATTCACCCCTCCACTTT. It specifies CASSELNNSPLHF.

V is TRBV30 and J is TRBJ2-3; 7 nucleotides line up with TRBD2. J lost 2 bases, V lost 3 bases, and 5 bases had no gene match. Germline V gene data show CDR1 as GTSNPN and CDR2 as SVGIG (reference sequence). CDR3 size: 14 residues. CDR3 region: CAWRTTSITDTQYF. The CDR3 DNA reads as TGTGCCTGGAGAACGACTAGCATCACAGATACGCAGTATTTT.

The V call is TRBV6-1, the J call TRBJ1-1; 10 nucleotides line up with TRBD1. The CDR3 extends over 16 amino acids. V was clipped by 5 bases and J by 1 base; unmatched bases: 7. From germline, CDR1 is MNHNS and CDR2 SASEGT. The CDR3 here is CASSFDRGRPNTEAFF. The CDR3 DNA is TGTGCCAGCAGTTTTGACAGGGGGCGCCCGAACACTGAAGCTTTCTTT.

The rearrangement joins TRBV4-1 to TRBJ1-4; 7 nucleotides agree with TRBD1. Losses at the gene ends were 3 bases for V and 3 bases for J; bases not matched to a gene: 7. The CDR3 is 16 amino acids. Germline V gene sequence: CDR1 MGHRA, CDR2 YSYEKL. CDR3 loop: CASSQVGQTANEKLFF. CDR3 coding DNA: TGCGCCAGCAGCCAGGTGGGACAGACCGCTAATGAAAAACTGTTTTTT.

The rearrangement links TRBV27 to TRBJ1-1; TRBD1 might be the D (6 bases). Trimming shortened V by 4 bases and J by 4 bases, and 16 bases separated the two germline ends. This CDR3 is built from 15 residues. Looked up from germline, CDR1 is MNHEY and CDR2 is SMNVEV (reference sequence). The CDR3 region is CASSYYGGRVTEAFF. Written as DNA, the CDR3 is TGTGCCAGCAGTTATTACGGGGGGCGCGTCACTGAAGCTTTCTTT.

The sample holds many counts of this clonotype. This rearrangement joins TRBV28 to TRBJ2-5, with 11 bases matching TRBD2. V shed 4 bases, J shed 4 bases, and the junction held 5 bases outside the gene matches. Germline-derived CDR1 and CDR2 are MDHEN and SYDVKM. The CDR3 covers 15 residues. Here the CDR3 reads CASSSQLAGGETQYF. The CDR3 DNA reads as TGTGCCAGCAGTTCTCAGCTAGCGGGAGGAGAGACCCAGTACTTC.

This clonotype was counted ten times or more. V and J are TRBV7-9 and TRBJ2-5; 8 positions match TRBD1. Germline V gene sequence: CDR1 SEHNR, CDR2 FQNEAQ (reference sequence). The CDR3 covers 14 residues. Trimming cost V 5 bases and J 5 bases; bases outside gene matches: 7. CDR3: CASSGQGFWETQYF. The CDR3, as DNA: TGTGCCAGCAGCGGACAGGGATTTTGGGAGACCCAGTACTTC. Full variable domain (rest looked up from reference TRBV7-9 and TRBJ2-5): DTGVSQNPRHKITKRGQNVTFRCDPISEHNRLYWYRQTLGQGPEFLTYFQNEAQLEKSRLLSDRFSAERPKGSFSTLEIQRTEQGDSAMYLCASSGQGFWETQYFGPGTRLLVL.

The sample holds a few counts of this clonotype. This chain uses TRBV7-9 with TRBJ2-7; no reliable D call. The CDR3 has 13 amino acids. In germline, CDR1 is SEHNR, CDR2 FQNEAQ (reference sequence). V lost 2 bases and J 4 bases, leaving 9 bases between the germline ends. The CDR3, as DNA: TGTGCCAGCAGCTTAAACCCCCGGTACGAGCAGTACTTC. Protein: CASSLNPRYEQYF.

Many counts were recorded for this clonotype. The gene calls are TRBV13 and TRBJ2-3; TRBD2 might be the D (5 bases). The length of the CDR3 is 15 residues. CDR1 PRHDT and CDR2 FYEKMQ come from the germline V gene (reference sequence). Trimming took off 4 bases at V and 2 bases at J, with 13 bases between the two ends. The CDR3 here is CASSSTGINTDTQYF. DNA for the CDR3: TGTGCCAGCAGCTCTACCGGGATTAACACAGATACGCAGTATTTT.

This clonotype came up once. This may be a read error, as it is one base from a much larger clone. This chain links TRBV20-1 with TRBJ2-1; D may correspond to TRBD1 or TRBD2 (5 bases each). This CDR3 is 16 amino acids long. With 0 bases removed from V and 0 bases from J, the gap between germline ends came to 12 bases. From germline, CDR1 is DFQATT and CDR2 SNEGSKA (reference sequence). In DNA form, the CDR3 reads TGCAGTGCTAGAGATCTCGGGGCTAGCTCCTACAATGAGCAGTTCTTC. It encodes CSARDLGASSYNEQFF.

This clonotype came up many times. The chain joins TRBV28 to TRBJ1-1, with D unresolved. V lost 2 bases and J 3 bases, leaving 7 bases between the germline ends. Germline values: CDR1 MDHEN, CDR2 SYDVKM. This CDR3 spans 13 amino acids. As DNA, the CDR3 is TGTGCCAGCAGTTTAGATCCTGACACTGAAGCTTTCTTT. Residues: CASSLDPDTEAFF. The full variable domain, in which reference TRBV28 and TRBJ1-1 provide the parts outside the CDR3, is DVKVTQSSRYLVKRTGEKVFLECVQDMDHENMFWYRQDPGLGLRLIYFSYDVKMKEKGDIPEGYSVSREKKERFSLILESASTNQTSMYLCASSLDPDTEAFFGQGTRLTVV.

This chain's CDR3 is CASSSTGQWASPLHF. The CDR3 DNA reads TGTGCCAGCAGCTCGACAGGACAGTGGGCTTCACCCCTCCACTTT. The chain employs TRBV5-6 and TRBJ1-6; TRBD1 might be the D (6 bases). This CDR3 has 15 residues. In germline, CDR1 is SGHDT, CDR2 YYEEEE. V lost 3 bases and J lost 9, with 16 bases in between.

The chain joins TRBV12-3 or TRBV12-4 to TRBJ2-1, with D perhaps matching TRBD2 (5 bases). The CDR3 is made up of 12 amino acids. Trimming shortened V by 5 bases and J by 12 bases, and 14 bases separated the two germline ends. As DNA, the CDR3 is TGTGCCAGCAGTCCCCTAGGGAGCGGGCAGTTCTTC. This sequence encodes CASSPLGSGQFF.

The sample holds a few counts of this clonotype. The chain carries TRBV4-3 and TRBJ1-6, with D possibly matching TRBD1 (5 bases). The V end lost 1 base, the J end lost 8 bases, and 15 bases lay between the germline ends. The CDR3 spans 16 residues. The germline V gene encodes CDR1 LGHNA and CDR2 YSLEER. The CDR3 coding sequence is TGCGCCAGCAGCCAAGTCGAAAGGGGACCCTATTCACCCCTCCACTTT. It encodes CASSQVERGPYSPLHF.

This clonotype came up many times. The genes are TRBV5-8 and TRBJ1-5; no reliable D call. This CDR3 has 14 residues. CDR1 is SGHTS and CDR2 is YDEGEE in the germline V gene. Trimming removed 4 bases at V and 0 bases at J, with 8 bases between. CDR3 in DNA: TGTGCCAGCAGCGCCGGGTTTAGCAATCAGCCCCAGCATTTT. Residues: CASSAGFSNQPQHF. The complete variable domain, with remaining parts taken from reference TRBV5-8 and TRBJ1-5, reads EAGVTQSPTHLIKTRGQQATLRCSPISGHTSVYWYQQALGLGLQFLLWYDEGEERNRGNFPPRFSGRQFPNYSSELNVNALELEDSALYLCASSAGFSNQPQHFGDGTRLSIL.

This clonotype was seen only a few times. This chain joins TRBV20-1 and TRBJ2-7; 8 bases are shared with TRBD2. Germline-derived CDR1 and CDR2 are DFQATT and SNEGSKA (reference sequence). The CDR3 is made up of 14 amino acids. V lost 3 bases to trimming and J lost 5 bases; unmatched junction nucleotides: 9. CDR3 in amino acids: CSARPSGSGHEQYF. CDR3 coding DNA: TGCAGTGCTAGGCCCAGCGGGAGCGGCCACGAGCAGTACTTC.

This clonotype was seen repeatedly, ten times or more. V usage is TRBV24-1 and J usage is TRBJ2-5; D not certain. The CDR3 extends over 16 amino acids. The germline gives CDR1 KGHDR, CDR2 SFDVKD. V shed 1 base and J shed 0 bases, with 11 bases lying between them. The CDR3 protein is CATSDLSSVYQETQYF. CDR3 sequence (DNA): TGTGCCACCAGTGATTTATCATCGGTTTACCAAGAGACCCAGTACTTC.

In this sample, this clonotype turned up a few times. This sequence joins TRBV24-1 and TRBJ2-7, with D unclear. Germline V gene data show CDR1 as KGHDR and CDR2 as SFDVKD. With 0 bases removed from V and 6 bases from J, the gap between germline ends came to 2 bases. The CDR3 covers 11 residues. In nucleotides, the CDR3 is TGTGCCACCAGTGATTTGAGCGAGCAGTACTTC. This translates into CATSDLSEQYF.

At least ten counts were recorded for this clonotype. The chain links TRBV28 to TRBJ2-1; D possibly uses TRBD1 or TRBD2 (5 bases each). Germline CDR1 and CDR2: MDHEN and SYDVKM. V was shortened by 6 bases and J by 9 bases, with 12 bases between the two germline ends. This CDR3 spans 12 amino acids. The CDR3 loop is CASSLGTSEQFF. The DNA for the CDR3 is TGTGCCAGCAGCTTAGGGACGAGTGAGCAGTTCTTC.